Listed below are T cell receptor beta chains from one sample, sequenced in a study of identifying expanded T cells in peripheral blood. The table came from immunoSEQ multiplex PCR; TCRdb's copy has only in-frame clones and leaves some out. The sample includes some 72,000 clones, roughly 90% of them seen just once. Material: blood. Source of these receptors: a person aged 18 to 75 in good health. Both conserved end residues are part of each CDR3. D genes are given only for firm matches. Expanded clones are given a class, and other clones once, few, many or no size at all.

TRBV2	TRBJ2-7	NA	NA	TGTGCCAGCAGCCCAGGGAAATCCTACGAGCAGTACTTC	CASSPGKSYEQYF
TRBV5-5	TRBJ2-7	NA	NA	TGTGCCAGCAGCTTGGGGCCTGAAGACGAGCAGTACTTC	CASSLGPEDEQYF
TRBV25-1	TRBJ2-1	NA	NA	TGTGCCAGCAGTGAACGTTGGGCTCCCCCCAACAATGAGCAGTTCTTC	CASSERWAPPNNEQFF
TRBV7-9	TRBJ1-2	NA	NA	TGTGCCAGCAGCACCTCCGGGACAAACGGCTACACCTTC	CASSTSGTNGYTF
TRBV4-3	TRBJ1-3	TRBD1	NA	TGCGCCAGCAGCCTGGGACAGGGGCAACCTGGAAACACCATATATTTT	CASSLGQGQPGNTIYF
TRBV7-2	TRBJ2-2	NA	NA	TGTGCCAGCAGCTTACCCCGACCGGGCCCGGGCACCGGGGAGCTGTTTTTT	CASSLPRPGPGTGELFF
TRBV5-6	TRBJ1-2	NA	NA	TGTGCCAGCAGCTCAGGGTTTAACTATGGCTACACCTTC	CASSSGFNYGYTF
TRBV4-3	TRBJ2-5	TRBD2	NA	TGCGCCAGCAGCCGATCCGGGGGGGAAGAGACCCAGTACTTC	CASSRSGGEETQYF
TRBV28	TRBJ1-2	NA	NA	TGTGCCAGCAGTCCCCTCATTACCCGGGACGACGGGGGCGATTTAGACTATGGCTACACCTTC	CASSPLITRDDGGDLDYGYTF
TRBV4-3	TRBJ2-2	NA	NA	TGCGCCAGCAGCAAGTGGGCTACGAACACCGGGGAGCTGTTTTTT	CASSKWATNTGELFF
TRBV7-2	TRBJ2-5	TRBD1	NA	TGTGCCAGCACCGCGGGACAGGGGGTCTTCTACGGAGGGCAAGAGACCCAGTACTTC	CASTAGQGVFYGGQETQYF
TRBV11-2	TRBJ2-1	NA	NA	TGTGCCAGCAGCTTATTCGGGGTAGGAGAGCAGTTCTTC	CASSLFGVGEQFF
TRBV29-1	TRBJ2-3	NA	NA	TGCAGCGTCCGACTAGTATCGAGAGATACGCAGTATTTT	CSVRLVSRDTQYF
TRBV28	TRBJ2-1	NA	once	TGTGCCAGCAGTGACAAGGAGCAGTTCTTC	CASSDKEQFF
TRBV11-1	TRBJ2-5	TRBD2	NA	TGTGCCAGCAGCTTAGGGGCGGGAGGGCCGGAAGAGACCCAGTACTTC	CASSLGAGGPEETQYF
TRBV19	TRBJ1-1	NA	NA	TGTGCCAGTAGTCTTTCACAGCTGAACACTGAAGCTTTCTTT	CASSLSQLNTEAFF
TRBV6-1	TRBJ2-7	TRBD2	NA	TGTGCCAGCAGTGAAGGCGTAGCGGGACTACCCTACGAGCAGTACTTC	CASSEGVAGLPYEQYF
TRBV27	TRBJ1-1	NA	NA	TGTGCCAGCAGTTTTCTGGGCACTGAAGCTTTCTTT	CASSFLGTEAFF